This paragraph covers one T cell receptor beta chain sequence. Its antigen is unknown. A multiplex PCR was run with 60 Vbeta primers and 13 Jbeta primers. Generated by immunoSEQ multiplex PCR, the TCRdb table keeps only in-frame clones and is missing some. The sample lists approximately 140,000 clones; about 60% were seen once. This sample is drawn from a study of cytomegalovirus exposure and HLA in healthy donors. General study results and limits: At a 0.05 false discovery rate, a later analysis found around 15,000 TCR beta sequences to be associated with HLA alleles. It has been reported that TCR beta sequences accurately predicted the HLA-A and HLA-B alleles of most subjects.

This CDR3 is built from 15 residues. V was clipped by 3 bases and J by 6 bases; unmatched bases: 6. CDR1 MDHEN and CDR2 SYDVKM come from the germline V gene. The TCR originated in a woman aged 60-75 years in good health and CMV-seropositive. The sample comprised PBMCs. The rearrangement links TRBV28 to TRBJ2-1, with TRBD2 identical over 9 bases. CDR3 in DNA: TGTGCCAGCAGTTTGGGTAGCGGGAGTTTCAATGAGCAGTTCTTC. It is translated as CASSLGSGSFNEQFF.